The entry below describes one TCR beta chain. The data originate from a study of graft-versus-host responses after intestinal transplantation. The overall study: Recipients underwent multivisceral, liver-intestinal, or isolated intestinal transplants.

Sequencing was performed with immunoSEQ multiplex PCR; in TCRdb, only in-frame clones are kept and a portion is missing. The table records about 45,000 clones, over 75% of them present only once. The germline V and J ends were trimmed by 2 bases and 4 bases, with 6 bases remaining between them. Germline CDR1 SGHDN, CDR2 FVKESK. CDR3 length: 12 residues. The TCR comes from a human patient who received an intestinal transplant, so some T cells may come from the graft donor. This sample comprised PBMCs, obtained 524 days after transplant. The chain couples TRBV14 to TRBJ2-7; D gene unclear. CDR3 sequence: CASSQLGYEQYF. CDR3 coding DNA: TGTGCCAGCAGCCAACTAGGGTACGAGCAGTACTTC.